This T cell receptor (beta chain) emerged from a study of neurological immune-mediated disorders. Study outcomes and limitations: HTLV-1-associated myelopathy showed the most TCR clonal expansion; multiple sclerosis the least, below healthy controls. No CDR3 amino acid sequences were shared by expanded clones across subjects, suggesting private repertoires in all groups.

Synthesis of cDNA used 5'RACE (with 10-nucleotide random UMIs). TCRdb analysed the 5' RACE reads with MiXCR anew, one entry per CDR3 protein. Of tens of thousands of distinct CDR3 sequences in the sample, about 2.5% were seen once. This clonotype was found many times. The target antigen is unknown. The unsorted libraries were produced from 2 million PBMCs held at -80 C. The CDR3 covers 15 residues. In germline, CDR1 is SGHRS, CDR2 YFSETQ. Deletions cut 4 bases from V and 5 bases from J, with 15 bases between. The source material was PBMCs. The rearrangement joins TRBV5-1 to TRBJ2-2; D is undetermined. This clonotype was sampled from a man aged 45-65 years with multiple sclerosis. CDR3 in DNA: TGCGCCAGCAGCGTGGACGGACCGTGGACCGGGGAGCTGTTTTTT. Its protein product is CASSVDGPWTGELFF.